The entry below gives a single TCR beta chain sequence along with its context. Only CD45RO-negative cells positively selected for CCR7 counted as naive CD8 cells, so terminally differentiated effector memory CD45RA+ cells were excluded. The healthy adult donors were HIV-negative and reported no recent acute infections or vaccinations. This table comes from immunoSEQ multiplex PCR, and its TCRdb copy is limited to in-frame clones, with some not included. The sample records about 820,000 clones, 80% to 95% being singletons. The data originate from a study of shared clonotypes between healthy human individuals. With 4 bases removed from V and 3 bases from J, the gap between germline ends came to 9 bases. The germline V gene encodes CDR1 LNHNV and CDR2 YYDKDF (reference sequence). CDR3 size: 13 residues.

The TCR originated in a man aged 25 to 40 in good health. This rearrangement joins TRBV15 to TRBJ2-5; D is possibly TRBD2 (5 bases). The sample taken for sequencing was naive CD8+ T cells sorted from blood. As DNA, the CDR3 is TGTGCCACCAGCATCCTCGGGGAAGAGACCCAGTACTTC. It translates to CATSILGEETQYF.